Here is one TCR beta chain with its context. The data originate from a study of blood T cell repertoires in COVID-19. Study-level information: The analysed material was cDNA or gDNA that came from T cells, B-cell-depleted T cells, or PBMCs.

V dropped 0 bases and J dropped 6 bases, with 18 bases sitting between them. This CDR3 region has 17 residues. Per the germline V gene, CDR1 is MGHRA and CDR2 is YSYEKL. In the original processing: Amplified reference gene primers provided the basis for estimating nucleated cell counts. Using immunoSEQ multiplex PCR, the repertoire was profiled, and TCRdb retains in-frame clones only, with some absent. From that table come the V and J calls and clone size; the DNA was used to work out D and trimming. Of 150,000 to 180,000 clones detected, 80% to 90% appear once; the ten largest clones hold around 7.1%. The study assigned cohorts using participant-reported clinical history. Among Cohort 3 donors, those recovered had two negative PCRs, clearance, or symptom resolution.

This sequence was found in a man aged 50 or older who had recovered from COVID-19. The J gene is TRBJ2-1, the V gene TRBV4-1; D is possibly TRBD2 (5 bases). Sequencing input: PBMCs or T cells enriched from blood (not recorded which). This CDR3 is CASSQDSSRTSLNEQFF. The CDR3, as DNA: TGCGCCAGCAGCCAAGATTCTTCCCGGACTTCCCTCAATGAGCAGTTCTTC.